Reported below is one T cell receptor (beta chain). These data originate in a study of CD8 T cells in Susac syndrome. With random hexamers, reverse transcription was performed on about 0.5 to 1 ug of RNA. A multiplex approach, immunoSEQ multiplex PCR, amplified TCR beta CDR3 across 54 Vbeta and 13 Jbeta. TCRdb used MiXCR to reprocess the immunoSEQ multiplex PCR reads, holding one entry per CDR3 protein. The data contain roughly 44,000 distinct CDR3 sequences, 80% to 95% of them singletons. J gave up 2 bases and V 2 bases, and 10 bases lay outside the gene matches. This CDR3 has 17 residues. Per the germline V gene, CDR1 is SGHTA and CDR2 is FQGNSA.

Sequences were obtained from CD8+ T cells from PBMCs. The chain is built from TRBV7-2 and TRBJ2-3; 7 positions agree with TRBD1. The TCR sequence derives from a human donor in good health. CDR3 DNA: TGTGCCAGCAGCTTAAGGGGGCGGGCCTACGCCACAGATACGCAGTATTTT. Its protein is CASSLRGRAYATDTQYF.